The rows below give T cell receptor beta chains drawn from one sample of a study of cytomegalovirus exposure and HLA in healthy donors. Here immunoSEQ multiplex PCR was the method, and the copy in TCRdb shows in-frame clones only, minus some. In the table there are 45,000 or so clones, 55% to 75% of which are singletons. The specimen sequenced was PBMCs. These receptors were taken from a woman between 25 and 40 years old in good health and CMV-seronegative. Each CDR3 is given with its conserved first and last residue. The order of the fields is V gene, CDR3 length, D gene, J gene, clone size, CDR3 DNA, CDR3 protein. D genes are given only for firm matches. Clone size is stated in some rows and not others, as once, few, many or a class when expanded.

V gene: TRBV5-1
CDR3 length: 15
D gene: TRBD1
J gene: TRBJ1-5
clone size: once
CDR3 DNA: TGCGCCAGCAGCTTGGATGGGACAGTCGAACAGCCCCAGCATTTT
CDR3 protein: CASSLDGTVEQPQHF

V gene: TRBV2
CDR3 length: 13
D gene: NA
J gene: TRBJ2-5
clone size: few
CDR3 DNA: TGTGCCAGCAGTGTTGGTCGGGGGAAGACCCAGTACTTC
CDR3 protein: CASSVGRGKTQYF

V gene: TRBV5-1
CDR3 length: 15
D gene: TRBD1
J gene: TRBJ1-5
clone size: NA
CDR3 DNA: TGCGCCAGCAGTTTGACAGGGGTAGGCAATCAGCCCCAGCATTTT
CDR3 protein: CASSLTGVGNQPQHF

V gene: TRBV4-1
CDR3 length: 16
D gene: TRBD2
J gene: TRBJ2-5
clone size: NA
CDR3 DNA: TGCGCCAGCAGCCAAGATGTGTCCCCTAGCGGGGGGACCCAGTACTTC
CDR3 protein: CASSQDVSPSGGTQYF

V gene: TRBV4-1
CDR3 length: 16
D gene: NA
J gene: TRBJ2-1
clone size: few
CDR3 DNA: TGCGCCAGCAGCCAAGTTGATATCATAGCCTACAATGAGCAGTTCTTC
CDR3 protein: CASSQVDIIAYNEQFF

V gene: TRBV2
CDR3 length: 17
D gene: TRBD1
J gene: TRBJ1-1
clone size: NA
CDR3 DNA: TGTGCCAGCAGTGACCCCAGGGGGTGGACGGTGAACACTGAAGCTTTCTTT
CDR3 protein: CASSDPRGWTVNTEAFF

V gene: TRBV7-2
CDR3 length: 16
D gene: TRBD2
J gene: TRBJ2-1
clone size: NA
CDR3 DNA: TGTGCCAGCAGGGAAGGGACTAGCGATGGCTACAATGAGCAGTTCTTC
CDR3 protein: CASREGTSDGYNEQFF

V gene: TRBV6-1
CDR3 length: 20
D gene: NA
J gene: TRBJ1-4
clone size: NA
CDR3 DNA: TGTGCCAGCAGTGAAGCTGCAGGGATAATTTTAGGCTCAACTAATGAAAAACTGTTTTTT
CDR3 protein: CASSEAAGIILGSTNEKLFF

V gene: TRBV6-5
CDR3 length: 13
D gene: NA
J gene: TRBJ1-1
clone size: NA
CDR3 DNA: TGTGCCAGCAGTAAGCCCATGAACACTGAAGCTTTCTTT
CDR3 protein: CASSKPMNTEAFF

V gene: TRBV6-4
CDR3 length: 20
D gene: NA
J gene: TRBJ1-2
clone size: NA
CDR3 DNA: TGTGCCAGCAGTTATTTTTTTATTCCGGGATTTACTGACACCCGTTATGGCTACACCTTC
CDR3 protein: CASSYFFIPGFTDTRYGYTF

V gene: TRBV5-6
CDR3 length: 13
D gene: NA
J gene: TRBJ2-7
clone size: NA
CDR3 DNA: TGTGCCAGCAGCTTCGGTGGAACCGGGGAGCAGTACTTC
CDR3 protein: CASSFGGTGEQYF

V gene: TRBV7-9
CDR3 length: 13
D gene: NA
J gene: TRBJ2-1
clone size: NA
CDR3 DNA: TGTGCCAGCAGACTCCCCTTTCTGAATGAGCAGTTCTTC
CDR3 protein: CASRLPFLNEQFF

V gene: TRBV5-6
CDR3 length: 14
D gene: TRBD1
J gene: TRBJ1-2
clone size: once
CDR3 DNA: TGTGCCAGCAGCCTTCGACAGGGCGTGTATGGCTACACCTTC
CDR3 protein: CASSLRQGVYGYTF

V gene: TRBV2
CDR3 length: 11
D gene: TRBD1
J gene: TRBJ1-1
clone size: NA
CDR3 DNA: TGTGCCAGCAGTCGGGACAGGGGAGCTTTCTTT
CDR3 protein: CASSRDRGAFF

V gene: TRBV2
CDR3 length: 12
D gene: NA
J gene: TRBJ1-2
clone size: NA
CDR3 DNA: TGTGCCAGCAGACAGGACGTCTATGGCTACACCTTC
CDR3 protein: CASRQDVYGYTF

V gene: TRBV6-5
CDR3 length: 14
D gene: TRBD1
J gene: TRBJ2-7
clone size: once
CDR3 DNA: TGTGCCAGCAGACAGGACAGGTTCTCCTACGAGCAGTACTTC
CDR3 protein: CASRQDRFSYEQYF

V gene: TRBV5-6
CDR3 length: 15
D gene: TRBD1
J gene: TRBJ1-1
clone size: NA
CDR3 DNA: TGTGCCAGCAACATGGCCGGGACAGCGAACACTGAAGCTTTCTTT
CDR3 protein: CASNMAGTANTEAFF

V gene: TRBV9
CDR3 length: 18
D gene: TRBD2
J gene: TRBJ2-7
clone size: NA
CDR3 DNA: TGCGCCTGGCCAGGGACTAGCGGGGGGGCCCAACGGTTCTTCGAGCAGTACTTC
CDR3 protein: CAWPGTSGGAQRFFEQYF

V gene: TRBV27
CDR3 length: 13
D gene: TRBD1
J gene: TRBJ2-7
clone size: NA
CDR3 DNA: TGTGCCAGCAGTTTCGGGACAGGGGGCGAGCAGTACTTC
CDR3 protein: CASSFGTGGEQYF

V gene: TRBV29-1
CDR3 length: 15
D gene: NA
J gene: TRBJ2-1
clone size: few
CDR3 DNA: TGCAGCGTTGATCCCACCGCCCGGGGGATCCATGAGCAGTTCTTC
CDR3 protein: CSVDPTARGIHEQFF

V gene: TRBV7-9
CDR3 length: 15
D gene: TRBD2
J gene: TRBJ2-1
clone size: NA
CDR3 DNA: TGTGCCAGCAGCCCCTCTAGCGGGAGTAGAAATGAGCAGTTCTTC
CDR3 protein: CASSPSSGSRNEQFF

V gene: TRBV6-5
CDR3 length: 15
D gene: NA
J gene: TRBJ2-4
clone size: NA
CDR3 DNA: TGTGCCAGCAGCCGCGCTGTGGCGGGACAAAACATTCAGTACTTC
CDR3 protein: CASSRAVAGQNIQYF

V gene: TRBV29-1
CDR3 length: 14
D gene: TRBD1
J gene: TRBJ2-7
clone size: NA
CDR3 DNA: TGCAGCGTAGACTCCGGGACAGCGACCGCCGAGCAGTACTTC
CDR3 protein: CSVDSGTATAEQYF

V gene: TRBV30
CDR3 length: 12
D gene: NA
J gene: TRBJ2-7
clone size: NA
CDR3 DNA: TGTGCCTGGAGAAGCGACTCCTACGAGCAGTACTTC
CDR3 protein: CAWRSDSYEQYF

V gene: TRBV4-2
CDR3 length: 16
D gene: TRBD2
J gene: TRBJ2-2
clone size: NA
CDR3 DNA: TGTGCCAGCAGCCAAGGGGATAGCGGGGGGGCCGGGGAGCTGTTTTTT
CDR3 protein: CASSQGDSGGAGELFF

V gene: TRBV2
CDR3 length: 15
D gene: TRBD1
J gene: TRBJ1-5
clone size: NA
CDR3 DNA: TGTGCCAGCAGTCCGACAGGGGGCGCCGGTCAGCCCCAGCATTTT
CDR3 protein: CASSPTGGAGQPQHF

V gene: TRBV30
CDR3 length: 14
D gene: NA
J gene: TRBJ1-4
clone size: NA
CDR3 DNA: TGTGCCCCTAGGATAGTTCGACCTTCTGAAAAACTGTTTTTT
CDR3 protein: CAPRIVRPSEKLFF

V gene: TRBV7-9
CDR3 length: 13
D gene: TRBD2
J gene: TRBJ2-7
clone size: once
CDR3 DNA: TGTGCCAGCAGCTATATAGGACTAGCGGAACAGTACTTC
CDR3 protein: CASSYIGLAEQYF

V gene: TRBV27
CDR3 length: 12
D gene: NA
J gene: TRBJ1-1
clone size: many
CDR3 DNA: TGTGCCAGCAGGCGGGAGAGGGGAAGAGCTTTCTTT
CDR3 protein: CASRRERGRAFF

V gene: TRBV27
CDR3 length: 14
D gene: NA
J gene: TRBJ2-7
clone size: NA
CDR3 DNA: TGTGCCAGCAGACCTAGACGGACTTCCTACGAGCAGTACTTC
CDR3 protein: CASRPRRTSYEQYF

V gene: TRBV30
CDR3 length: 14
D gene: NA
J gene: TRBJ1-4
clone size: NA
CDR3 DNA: TGTGCCTGGAGTGTACGGGGGGTACATGAAAAACTGTTTTTT
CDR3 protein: CAWSVRGVHEKLFF

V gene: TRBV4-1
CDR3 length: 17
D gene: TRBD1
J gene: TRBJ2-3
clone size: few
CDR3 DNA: TGCGCCAGCAGCCAAGAAGGGACAGGGCGAAGCACAGATACGCAGTATTTT
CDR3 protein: CASSQEGTGRSTDTQYF

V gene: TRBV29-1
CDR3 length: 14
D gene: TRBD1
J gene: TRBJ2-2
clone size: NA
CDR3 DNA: TGCAGCGTTCTAGACAGGGTGGTCACCGGGGAGCTGTTTTTT
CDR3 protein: CSVLDRVVTGELFF